The 3 T cell receptor beta chains in this list originate from one sample, sequenced in a study of T cell responses to AZD1222 COVID-19 vaccine. Some clones are missing from TCRdb's copy, which holds only in-frame ones; the method was immunoSEQ multiplex PCR. This sample yields 95,000 to 110,000 clones, of which 88% are seen a single time; around 9% belongs to the top ten. The sample here was peripheral blood, taken on day 0 of AZD1222 vaccination. These receptors all stem from an adult in good health.

The chain carries TRBV5-1 and TRBJ2-1, with 10 bases that match TRBD1. The junction had 8 bases not matched to a gene; V was cut back by 7 bases and J by 4 bases. From germline, CDR1 is SGHRS and CDR2 YFSETQ. The length of the CDR3 is 15 residues. CDR3 protein: CASGAGQGLYNEQFF. In nucleotides, the CDR3 is TGCGCCAGCGGCGCGGGACAGGGGTTGTACAATGAGCAGTTCTTC.

J is TRBJ2-7 and V is TRBV9; TRBD1 aligns across 8 bases. The germline CDR1 and CDR2 sequences are SGDLS and YYNGEE. V lost 2 bases, J lost 5 bases, and 6 bases stayed unmatched. There are 14 residues in the CDR3. The CDR3 DNA follows: TGTGCCAGCAGCGTTGGACAGGGTTGGGACGAGCAGTACTTC. This translates into CASSVGQGWDEQYF.

This clone was seen just once. The genes are TRBV29-1 and TRBJ1-1, with D unclear. Germline CDR1 is SQVTM and CDR2 is ANQGSEA. V was pared by 5 bases and J by 1 base, with 11 bases between. The CDR3 is 13 residues long. The CDR3 sequence: CSVRGGWNTEAFF. In nucleotides, the CDR3 is TGCAGCGTTCGGGGAGGATGGAACACTGAAGCTTTCTTT.